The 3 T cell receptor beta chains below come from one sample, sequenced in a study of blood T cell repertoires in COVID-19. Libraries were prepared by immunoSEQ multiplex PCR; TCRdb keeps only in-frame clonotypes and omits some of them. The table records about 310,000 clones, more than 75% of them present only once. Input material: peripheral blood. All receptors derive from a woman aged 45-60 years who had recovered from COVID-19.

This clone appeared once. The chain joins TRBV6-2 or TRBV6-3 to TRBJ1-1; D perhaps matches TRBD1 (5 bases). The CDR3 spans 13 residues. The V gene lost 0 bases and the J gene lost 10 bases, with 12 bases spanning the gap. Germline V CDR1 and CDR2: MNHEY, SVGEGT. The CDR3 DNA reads TGTGCCAGCAGTTACTCGAACGCGGGGGGAGCTTTCTTT. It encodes CASSYSNAGGAFF.

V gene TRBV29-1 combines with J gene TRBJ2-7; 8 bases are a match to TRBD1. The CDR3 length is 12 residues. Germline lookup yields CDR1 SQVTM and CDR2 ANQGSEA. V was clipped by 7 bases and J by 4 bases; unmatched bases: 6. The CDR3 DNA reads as TGCAGCGCCTTTGGGACAGGATACGAGCAGTACTTC. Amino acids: CSAFGTGYEQYF.

The CDR3 sequence is CASSDQPGRVYEQYF. CDR3 nucleotide sequence: TGTGCCAGCAGTGATCAGCCGGGCAGGGTCTACGAGCAGTACTTC. The gene calls are TRBV6-1 and TRBJ2-7; D perhaps matches TRBD1 (5 bases). CDR1 MNHNS and CDR2 SASEGT come from the germline V gene. V dropped 3 bases and J dropped 3 bases, with 15 bases sitting between them. The CDR3 is 15 amino acids.